Each of the 28 T cell receptor beta chains below was sequenced from the same sample in a study of T cells after yellow fever vaccination. TCRdb re-derived calls from the 5' RACE reads in MiXCR, one entry per CDR3 protein. The table lists about 630,000 distinct CDR3 sequences, around an eighth of them singletons. This material consisted of PBMCs, taken on the day of the yellow fever booster vaccination. These receptors were obtained from a man in his thirties or forties who received the YFV17D yellow fever vaccine.

In this sample, this clonotype turned up a few times. The V gene is TRBV29-1, the J gene TRBJ2-2; D not certain. The germline CDR1 and CDR2 sequences are SQVTM and ANQGSEA. The CDR3 runs 11 residues. V was shortened by 2 bases and J by 7 bases, with 5 bases between the two germline ends. The DNA of the CDR3 is TGCAGCGTTGAATCGGTCGGGGAGCTGTTTTTT. Translation: CSVESVGELFF.

The V call is TRBV3-1, the J call TRBJ2-2; D is ambiguous. The germline CDR1 and CDR2 sequences are LGHDT and YNNKEL (reference sequence). CDR3 length equals 15 residues. Trimming pared 4 bases from V and 0 bases from J, leaving 9 bases between. The CDR3, as DNA: TGTGCCAGCAGCCCCGAGGCCGCGAACACCGGGGAGCTGTTTTTT. Protein product: CASSPEAANTGELFF.

This clonotype occurred a few times. The chain links TRBV7-8 to TRBJ2-5; 7 nucleotides align to TRBD1. This CDR3 contains 14 residues. The V gene end was trimmed by 4 bases and the J gene end by 5 bases; junction bases not matched to a gene: 7. CDR1 and CDR2 (germline): SGHVS, FQNEAQ. This CDR3 reads CASSSRTGVETQYF. The CDR3 nucleotides read TGTGCCAGCAGCTCACGGACAGGCGTGGAGACCCAGTACTTC.

The V call is TRBV9, the J call TRBJ2-7, with D possibly being TRBD1 (6 bases). The length of the CDR3 is 14 residues. CDR1 and CDR2 (germline): SGDLS, YYNGEE. V was pared by 0 bases and J by 5 bases, with 12 bases between. CDR3 DNA: TGTGCCAGCAGCGTAGGGGGCTCAGGGGACGAGCAGTACTTC. Protein product: CASSVGGSGDEQYF. The full variable domain, in which reference TRBV9 and TRBJ2-7 provide the parts outside the CDR3, is DSGVTQTPKHLITATGQRVTLRCSPRSGDLSVYWYQQSLDQGLQFLIQYYNGEERAKGNILERFSAQQFPDLHSELNLSSLELGDSALYFCASSVGGSGDEQYFGPGTRLTVT.

The chain has TRBV5-4 and TRBJ2-3; D not resolved. V lost 6 bases, J lost 6 bases, and 14 bases lay in between. CDR3 length equals 13 residues. Per the germline V gene, CDR1 is SGHNT and CDR2 is YYREEE (reference sequence). In nucleotides, the CDR3 is TGTGCCAGCACCGCCCCTCGGGCGGATACGCAGTATTTT. Its translation is CASTAPRADTQYF.

This clonotype appeared many times. The V call is TRBV7-8, the J call TRBJ2-5; 7 nucleotides match TRBD1. CDR1 and CDR2 (germline): SGHVS, FQNEAQ. This CDR3 has 16 residues. V lost 1 base, J lost 4 bases, and 9 bases stayed unmatched. CDR3 sequence: CASSLVRQGGRETQYF. DNA for the CDR3: TGTGCCAGCAGCTTAGTGCGACAGGGTGGTAGAGAGACCCAGTACTTC.

This clonotype was observed at least ten times. The chain couples TRBV3-1 to TRBJ2-5, with 10 nucleotides matching TRBD1. The CDR3 is 16 amino acids. Germline V gives CDR1 LGHDT, CDR2 YNNKEL (reference sequence). V lost 2 bases, J lost 7 bases, and 10 bases stayed unmatched. DNA of the CDR3: TGTGCCAGCAGCCAATCCCCCGGGACAGGGGCAACGACCCAGTACTTC. Its protein product is CASSQSPGTGATTQYF.

In its sample, this clonotype was seen a few times. V is TRBV12-3 or TRBV12-4 and J is TRBJ2-7; tentative D call: TRBD2 (5 bases). V lost 3 bases to trimming and J lost 4 bases, with 13 bases between them. CDR3 length: 14 amino acids. CDR3 sequence reads: CASSFEGTTYEQYF. The CDR3 DNA reads as TGTGCCAGCAGTTTCGAGGGTACAACTTACGAGCAGTACTTC.

This clonotype was detected a few times. V is TRBV29-1 and J is TRBJ2-7, with 9 bases identical to TRBD1. The length of the CDR3 is 13 residues. V was clipped by 7 bases and J by 2 bases; unmatched bases: 6. The germline V gene has CDR1 SQVTM and CDR2 ANQGSEA. The CDR3 DNA is TGCAGCGCCGGGACAGGGCAAGCCTACGAGCAGTACTTC. Translation gives CSAGTGQAYEQYF.

The CDR3 loop reads CASSSGRREENGELFF. CDR3 bases: TGCGCCAGCAGCTCCGGTCGGCGGGAGGAGAACGGGGAGCTGTTTTTT. J is TRBJ2-2 and V is TRBV5-1, with TRBD2 identical over 8 bases. In germline, CDR1 is SGHRS, CDR2 YFSETQ. This CDR3 contains 16 residues. V lost 3 bases and J lost 7; bases outside the gene matches: 11.

This clonotype was observed a few times. The V gene is TRBV28, the J gene TRBJ2-5, with D perhaps matching TRBD2 (7 bases). The germline CDR1 and CDR2 sequences are MDHEN and SYDVKM. Between the trimmed V and J ends, which lost 6 bases and 4 bases, there was a span of 21 bases. The CDR3 consists of 16 residues. This CDR3 is CASRGGVFSARETQYF. As DNA, the CDR3 is TGTGCCAGCAGAGGGGGGGTCTTCTCCGCCAGAGAGACCCAGTACTTC.

This clonotype occurred a few times. The chain couples TRBV10-3 to TRBJ2-7; maybe TRBD1 (5 bases). The CDR3 sequence is 13 residues long. With 7 bases removed from V and 7 bases from J, the gap between germline ends came to 17 bases. Germline V lookup: CDR1 ENHRY, CDR2 SYGVKD. Here the CDR3 reads CAITDSTLMEQYF. Here the CDR3 DNA reads TGTGCCATCACAGACAGCACATTGATGGAGCAGTACTTC.

This clonotype showed up just a few times. J is TRBJ2-3 and V is TRBV28; possible D gene TRBD2, 5 bases. There are 16 residues in the CDR3. The V end lost 4 bases, the J end lost 0 bases, and 14 bases lay between the germline ends. Germline values: CDR1 MDHEN, CDR2 SYDVKM. CDR3 DNA sequence: TGTGCCAGCAGTTCAGTAACGGGAACTAGCACAGATACGCAGTATTTT. The encoded protein is CASSSVTGTSTDTQYF.

The chain recombines TRBV19 with TRBJ2-7; 11 nucleotides align to TRBD2. Germline V gene sequence: CDR1 LNHDA, CDR2 SQIVND (reference sequence). V was clipped by 1 base and J by 7 bases; unmatched bases: 9. The CDR3 is made up of 16 amino acids. The CDR3, as DNA: TGTGCCAGTAGTATAGTCCTCCTAGCGGGAGGAGAGGAGCAGTACTTC. Protein: CASSIVLLAGGEEQYF.

This chain joins TRBV4-3 and TRBJ1-5; maybe TRBD1 (6 bases). V gave up 1 base and J gave up 5 bases, with 12 bases separating them. Looked up from germline, CDR1 is LGHNA and CDR2 is YSLEER. This CDR3 has 15 residues. The chain's CDR3 is CASSQADRRDQPQHF. CDR3 coding DNA: TGCGCCAGCAGCCAAGCCGACAGGCGAGATCAGCCCCAGCATTTT.

The sample holds a few counts of this clonotype. The chain recombines TRBV10-3 with TRBJ2-1; D tentatively reads TRBD1 or TRBD2 (5 bases each). The CDR3 runs 14 residues. The V end lost 3 bases, the J end lost 6 bases, and 12 bases lay between the germline ends. Germline V CDR1 and CDR2: ENHRY, SYGVKD. CDR3 nucleotides: TGTGCCATCAGTGATAATACTGGGGGCAATGAGCAGTTCTTC. This gives the protein CAISDNTGGNEQFF.

This clonotype was recorded at least ten times. CDR3 sequence (DNA): TGCAGCGTTGAAGCTACAGGAGGAGGACTAGCGGACTACGAGCAGTACTTC. Residues: CSVEATGGGLADYEQYF. This chain uses TRBV29-1 with TRBJ2-7; 10 positions agree with TRBD2. The CDR3 has 17 residues. After removal of 1 base from V and 3 bases from J, the junction contained 12 bases not matched to a gene. Germline V gene data show CDR1 as SQVTM and CDR2 as ANQGSEA.

The chain combines TRBV5-1 with TRBJ2-3; tentatively, D is TRBD1 or TRBD2 (5 bases each). This CDR3 comprises 16 residues. Trimming shortened V by 0 bases and J by 6 bases, and 17 bases separated the two germline ends. The germline gives CDR1 SGHRS, CDR2 YFSETQ. This chain's CDR3 is CASSLAIGLGVDTQYF. The CDR3 DNA follows: TGCGCCAGCAGCTTGGCCATAGGACTGGGGGTGGATACGCAGTATTTT.

The chain uses TRBV27 and TRBJ2-1; TRBD2 matches 9 bases. V trimming: 6 bases; J trimming: 8 bases; junction bases outside the gene matches: 11. Per germline, CDR1 MNHEY and CDR2 SMNVEV (reference sequence). CDR3 length equals 15 residues. DNA of the CDR3: TGTGCCAGCAGGGCCGGGACTAGCAACCGCTATGAGCAGTTCTTC. It codes for CASRAGTSNRYEQFF.

This clonotype was detected only a few times. The rearrangement joins TRBV6-6 to TRBJ2-7; 8 bases are shared with TRBD2. In germline, CDR1 is MNHNY, CDR2 SVGAGI (reference sequence). This CDR3 has 13 residues. Unmatched junction bases numbered 5, after V lost 7 bases and J lost 3 bases. The CDR3 sequence: CASKEREIYEQYF. CDR3 nucleotide sequence: TGTGCCAGCAAGGAGCGGGAGATCTACGAGCAGTACTTC.

This clonotype was counted ten times or more. V usage is TRBV7-8 and J usage is TRBJ2-1; D is unresolved. This CDR3 contains 14 residues. V was pared by 4 bases and J by 10 bases, with 17 bases between. Germline CDR1 is SGHVS and CDR2 is FQNEAQ. The CDR3 sequence is CASSSLPWRVEQFF. DNA of the CDR3: TGTGCCAGCAGCTCCCTTCCGTGGAGAGTGGAGCAGTTCTTC.

This chain links TRBV7-2 with TRBJ2-2, with a tentative D call TRBD2 (5 bases). CDR1 and CDR2 from the germline V gene are SGHTA and FQGNSA. The CDR3 consists of 16 residues. V was cut by 2 bases and J by 0 bases, with 10 bases left in between. The CDR3 nucleotides read TGTGCCAGCAGCTTACTCCAACTAGCGAACACCGGGGAGCTGTTTTTT. It is translated as CASSLLQLANTGELFF.

There are a few counts of this clonotype. The chain couples TRBV6-5 to TRBJ2-1; D is possibly TRBD2 (6 bases). CDR3 length equals 17 residues. Germline V CDR1 and CDR2: MNHEY, SVGAGI. The V end was cut by 0 bases, the J end by 4 bases, with 16 bases between. CDR3 bases: TGTGCCAGCAGTTACTCGAGTGCGGGAATAGGGTACAATGAGCAGTTCTTC. Encoded protein: CASSYSSAGIGYNEQFF.

Of note for this clonotype: The germline gene is not matched at one end of the junction; a read error may be the cause. This chain links TRBV10-3 with TRBJ2-5; tentative D call: TRBD2 (6 bases). Germline assignment: CDR1 ENHRY and CDR2 SYGVKD. The CDR3 sequence is 16 residues long. The CDR3 reads CAISEGSGAFQETKYF. The CDR3 DNA sequence: TGTGCCATCAGTGAGGGTAGCGGAGCTTTCCAAGAGACCAAGTACTTC.

The chain has TRBV6-1 and TRBJ2-1, with D hard to call. Trimming pared 6 bases from V and 8 bases from J, leaving 14 bases between. The CDR3 extends over 13 amino acids. CDR1 MNHNS and CDR2 SASEGT come from the germline V gene. CDR3 protein: CASSNPDGHEQFF. Here the CDR3 DNA reads TGTGCCAGCAGCAATCCTGATGGTCATGAGCAGTTCTTC.

This clonotype showed up many times. The genes are TRBV4-3 and TRBJ2-2; no firm D call. Germline CDR1 reads LGHNA; CDR2 reads YSLEER. This CDR3 contains 15 residues. The V end lost 0 bases, the J end lost 4 bases, and 9 bases lay between the germline ends. The CDR3 DNA follows: TGCGCCAGCAGCCAAGAGCACGGACCCACCGGGGAGCTGTTTTTT. Amino acids: CASSQEHGPTGELFF.

This clonotype was recorded a few times. The chain carries TRBV11-2 and TRBJ2-2, with D unclear. Looked up from germline, CDR1 is SGHAT and CDR2 is FQNNGV. The germline V and J ends were trimmed by 0 bases and 6 bases, with 8 bases remaining between them. The CDR3 spans 14 residues. CDR3 residues: CASSLEPLSGELFF. CDR3 coding DNA: TGTGCCAGCAGCTTAGAACCTCTTTCCGGGGAGCTGTTTTTT.

V is TRBV23-1 and J is TRBJ2-7; 7 nucleotides align to TRBD1. TRBV23-1 is flagged as an ORF with uncertain function. The length of the CDR3 is 18 residues. Losses at the gene ends were 2 bases for V and 0 bases for J; bases not matched to a gene: 13. The CDR3 sequence: CASSQAYYRDRPSYEQYF. The DNA of the CDR3 is TGCGCCAGCAGTCAAGCGTATTACCGGGACAGACCCTCCTACGAGCAGTACTTC.